This TCR beta chain was found in a study of neurological immune-mediated disorders. At the level of the study: A relapsing-remitting course was seen in about 90% of the roughly 35 multiple sclerosis patients and a secondary progressive course in 3. Study-wide findings and caveats: None of the CDR3 amino acid sequences of expanded clones recurred across subjects, suggesting private repertoires in all groups.

Every sequencing run drew on 15-18 subjects and yielded over 200 million TCR-beta sequences. TCRdb analysed the 5' RACE reads with MiXCR anew, one entry per CDR3 protein. The data contain 84,000 or so distinct CDR3 sequences, around 4% of them singletons. This clonotype was counted many times. Its specificity is not known. One base away lies a much larger clone, so this may be a sequencing read error. Time point in this sample: longitudinal time-point 3. A total of 2 million PBMCs stored at -80 degrees C provided the unsorted libraries. Germline V gene sequence: CDR1 SGHRS, CDR2 YFSETQ. The length of the CDR3 is 14 residues.

The chain joins TRBV5-1 to TRBJ2-6; D remains ambiguous. The sample consisted of PBMCs. The source of this sequence is a woman aged 55-70 years with multiple sclerosis. The CDR3 region has the DNA TGCACCAGCAGCTTGGCCTCTGGGGCCAACGTCCTGACTTTC. It codes for CTSSLASGANVLTF.